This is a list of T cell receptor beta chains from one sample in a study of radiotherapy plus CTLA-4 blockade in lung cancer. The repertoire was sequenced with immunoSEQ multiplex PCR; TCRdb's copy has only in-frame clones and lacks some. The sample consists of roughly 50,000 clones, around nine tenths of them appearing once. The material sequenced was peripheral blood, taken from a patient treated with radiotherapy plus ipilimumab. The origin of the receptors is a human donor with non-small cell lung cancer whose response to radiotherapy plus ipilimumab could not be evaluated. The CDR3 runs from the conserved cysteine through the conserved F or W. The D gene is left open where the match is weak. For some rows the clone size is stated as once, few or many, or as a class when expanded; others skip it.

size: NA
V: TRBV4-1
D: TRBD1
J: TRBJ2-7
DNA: TGCGCCAGCAGCCCGCCGGGACAGGGGACCTACGAGCAGTACTTC
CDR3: CASSPPGQGTYEQYF

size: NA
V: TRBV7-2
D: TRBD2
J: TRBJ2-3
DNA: TGTGCCAGCAGCTTAGCAACCTATACTAGCGGGGGGAGCACAGATACGCAGTATTTT
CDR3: CASSLATYTSGGSTDTQYF

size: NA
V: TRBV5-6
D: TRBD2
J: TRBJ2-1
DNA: TGTGCCAGCAGCTTCAGAGGGACTAGCGGGGGGGCCTTTTGGGAGCAGTTCTTC
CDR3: CASSFRGTSGGAFWEQFF

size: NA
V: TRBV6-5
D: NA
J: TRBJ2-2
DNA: TGTGCCAGCAGTTACGCGGACAGCTCTAGTGGGGAGCTGTTTTTT
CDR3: CASSYADSSSGELFF

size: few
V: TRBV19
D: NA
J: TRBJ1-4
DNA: TGTGCCAGTACCCACGGTGAAAAACTGTTTTTT
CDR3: CASTHGEKLFF

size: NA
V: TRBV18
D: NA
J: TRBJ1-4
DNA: TGTGCCAGCTCAACCGGGGGAACAACTAATGAAAAACTGTTTTTT
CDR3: CASSTGGTTNEKLFF

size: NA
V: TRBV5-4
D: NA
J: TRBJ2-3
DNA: TGTGCCAGCAGCTTGGACCTTACTGAGGGAGATACGCAGTATTTT
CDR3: CASSLDLTEGDTQYF

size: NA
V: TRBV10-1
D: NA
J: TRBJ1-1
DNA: TGCGCCAGCAGTGAGTCGTACGGGACTGAAGCTTTCTTT
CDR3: CASSESYGTEAFF

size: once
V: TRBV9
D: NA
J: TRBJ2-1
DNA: TGTGCCAGCAGCGTAAACCGGGAGTTCCCGCTCAATGAGCAGTTCTTC
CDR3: CASSVNREFPLNEQFF

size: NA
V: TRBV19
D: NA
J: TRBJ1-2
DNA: TGTGCCAGTAGCACAGGGACCCGTGGCTACACCTTC
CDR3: CASSTGTRGYTF

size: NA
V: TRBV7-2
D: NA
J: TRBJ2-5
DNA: TGTGCCAGCAGCTTAGGCGTGCGGGAGACCCAGTACTTC
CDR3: CASSLGVRETQYF

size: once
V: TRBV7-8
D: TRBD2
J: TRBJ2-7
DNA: TGTGCCAGCAGCTTAGCGCGGACTAGCAGCCACGAGCAGTACTTC
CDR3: CASSLARTSSHEQYF

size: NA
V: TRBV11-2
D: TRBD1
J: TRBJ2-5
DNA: TGTGCCAGCAGCCCTGGGACAGCGCAAGAGACCCAGTACTTC
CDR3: CASSPGTAQETQYF

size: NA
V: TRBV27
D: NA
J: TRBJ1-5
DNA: TGTGCCAGCAGTCCGCAGGGTAGTCAGCCCCAGCATTTT
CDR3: CASSPQGSQPQHF